Included here is one T cell receptor beta chain sequence, with context. Its antigen remains unidentified. This entry comes from a study of CXCR3-negative and CXCR3-positive naive CD8 T cells. About the study: The total count of TRB reads reached some 140 million, and each library contributed about 1.5 +/- 0.3 million. Findings and limits, study-wide: After cryopreservation, expression of CXCR3 was partially reduced, and most assays were run with fresh PBMCs. Diversity was high in both naive subsets and much lower in memory cells.

CDR1 and CDR2 (germline): LNHDA, SQIVND (reference sequence). This CDR3 has 11 amino acids. Per CD8+ T cell subset, triplicate sorts of fewer than 350,000 cells each were done. UMI-tagged TRB cDNA libraries were built via 5' RACE. TCRdb reprocessed the 5' RACE reads and stores each CDR3 protein as one record, lacking DNA. This specimen shows around 40,000 distinct CDR3 sequences; the ten leading clones hold 1.5% to 2%. The sequencing sample was made of naive CXCR3- CD8+ T cells from blood. Subset given: CD45RO-CCR7+CD27+CD95- naive CD8+ T cells lacking CXCR3 (TNR3-). The sequence derives from a human donor in good health. Some clones in this sample may be carry-over from other donors' samples. This chain uses TRBV19 with TRBJ2-4. The CDR3 here is CASSMGSIQYF.